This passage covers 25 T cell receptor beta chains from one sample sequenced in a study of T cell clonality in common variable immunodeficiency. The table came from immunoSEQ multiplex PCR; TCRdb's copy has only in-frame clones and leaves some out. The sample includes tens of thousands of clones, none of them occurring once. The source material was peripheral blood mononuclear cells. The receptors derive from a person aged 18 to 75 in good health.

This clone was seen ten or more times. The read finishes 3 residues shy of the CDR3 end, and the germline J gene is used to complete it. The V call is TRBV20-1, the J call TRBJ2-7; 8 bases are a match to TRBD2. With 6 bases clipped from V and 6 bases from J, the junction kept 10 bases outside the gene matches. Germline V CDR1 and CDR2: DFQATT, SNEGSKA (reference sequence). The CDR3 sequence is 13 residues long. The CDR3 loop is CSAPAGVDPEQYF. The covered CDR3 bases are TGCAGTGCGCCAGCGGGAGTAGATCCCGAG.

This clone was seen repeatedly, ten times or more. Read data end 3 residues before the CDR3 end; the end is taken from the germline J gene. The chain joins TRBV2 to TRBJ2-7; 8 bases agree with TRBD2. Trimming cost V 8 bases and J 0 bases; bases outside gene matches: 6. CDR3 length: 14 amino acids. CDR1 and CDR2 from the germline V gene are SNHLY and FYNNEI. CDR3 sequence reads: CASRAGASSYEQYF. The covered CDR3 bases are TGTGCCAGCCGAGCGGGAGCGAGCTCCTACGAG. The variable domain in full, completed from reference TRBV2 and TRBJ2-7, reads EPEVTQTPSHQVTQMGQEVILRCVPISNHLYFYWYRQILGQKVEFLVSFYNNEISEKSEIFDDQFSVERPDGSNFTLKIRSTKLEDSAMYFCASRAGASSYEQYFGPGTRLTVT.

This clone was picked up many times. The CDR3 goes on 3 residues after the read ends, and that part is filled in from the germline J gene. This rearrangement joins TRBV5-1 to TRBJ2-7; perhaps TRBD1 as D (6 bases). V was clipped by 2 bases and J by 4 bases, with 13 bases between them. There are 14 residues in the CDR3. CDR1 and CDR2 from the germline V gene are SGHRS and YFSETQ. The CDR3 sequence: CASSFTGLAYEQYF. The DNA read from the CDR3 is TGCGCCAGCAGCTTTACAGGGTTGGCGTACGAG. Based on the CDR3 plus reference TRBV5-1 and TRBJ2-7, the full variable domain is KAGVTQTPRYLIKTRGQQVTLSCSPISGHRSVSWYQQTPGQGLQFLFEYFSETQRNKGNFPGRFSGRQFSNSRSEMNVSTLELGDSALYLCASSFTGLAYEQYFGPGTRLTVT.

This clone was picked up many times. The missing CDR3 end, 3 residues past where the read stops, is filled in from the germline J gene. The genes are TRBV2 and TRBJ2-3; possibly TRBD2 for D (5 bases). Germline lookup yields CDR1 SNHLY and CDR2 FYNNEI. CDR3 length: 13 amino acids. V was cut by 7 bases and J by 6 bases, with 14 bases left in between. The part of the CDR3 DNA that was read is TGTGCCAGCAACGCGAGGGTAACCGATACG. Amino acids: CASNARVTDT. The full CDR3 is CASNARVTDTQYF.

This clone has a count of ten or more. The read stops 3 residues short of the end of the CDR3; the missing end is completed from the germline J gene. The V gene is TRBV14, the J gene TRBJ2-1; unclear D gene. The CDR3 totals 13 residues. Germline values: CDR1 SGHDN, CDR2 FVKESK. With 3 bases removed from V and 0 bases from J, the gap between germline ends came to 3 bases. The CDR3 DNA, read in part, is TGTGCCAGCAGCCACGGCTCCTACAATGAG. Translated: CASSHGSYNE. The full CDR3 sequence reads CASSHGSYNEQFF.

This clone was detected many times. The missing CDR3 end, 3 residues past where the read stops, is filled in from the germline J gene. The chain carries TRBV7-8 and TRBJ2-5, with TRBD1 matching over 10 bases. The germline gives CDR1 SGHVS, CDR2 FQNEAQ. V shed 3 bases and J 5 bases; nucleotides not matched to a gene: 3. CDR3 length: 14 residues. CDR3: CASSFRDRGETQYF. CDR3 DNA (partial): TGTGCCAGCAGCTTCCGGGACAGGGGTGAGACC.

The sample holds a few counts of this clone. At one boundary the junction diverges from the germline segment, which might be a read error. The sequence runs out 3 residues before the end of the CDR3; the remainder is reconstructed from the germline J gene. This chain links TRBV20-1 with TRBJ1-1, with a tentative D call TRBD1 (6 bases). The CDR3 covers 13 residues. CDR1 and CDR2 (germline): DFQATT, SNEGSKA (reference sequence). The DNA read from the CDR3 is TGCAGTGCTCCGACAGGCTCGAACGCTGAA. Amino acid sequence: CSAPTGSNAE. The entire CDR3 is CSAPTGSNAEAFF.

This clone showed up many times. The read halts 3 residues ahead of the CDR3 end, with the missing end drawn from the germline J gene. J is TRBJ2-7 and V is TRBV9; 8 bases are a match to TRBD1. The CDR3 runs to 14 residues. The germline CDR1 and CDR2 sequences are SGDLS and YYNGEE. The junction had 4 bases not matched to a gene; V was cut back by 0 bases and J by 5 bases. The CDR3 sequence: CASSVAYRGDEQYF. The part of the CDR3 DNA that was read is TGTGCCAGCAGCGTAGCCTACAGGGGGGACGAG. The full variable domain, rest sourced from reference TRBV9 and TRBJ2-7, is DSGVTQTPKHLITATGQRVTLRCSPRSGDLSVYWYQQSLDQGLQFLIQYYNGEERAKGNILERFSAQQFPDLHSELNLSSLELGDSALYFCASSVAYRGDEQYFGPGTRLTVT.

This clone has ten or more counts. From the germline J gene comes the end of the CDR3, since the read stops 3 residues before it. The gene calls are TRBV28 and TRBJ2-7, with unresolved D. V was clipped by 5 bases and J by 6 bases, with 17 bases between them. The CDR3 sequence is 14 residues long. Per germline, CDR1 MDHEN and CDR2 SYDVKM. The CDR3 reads CASSPTLQPGEQYF. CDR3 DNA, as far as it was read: TGTGCCAGCAGTCCTACCCTCCAACCGGGCGAG.

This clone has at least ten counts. This CDR3 is CASSLGLAGFAQYF. The sequenced CDR3 bases are TGTGCCAGCAGCTTAGGACTAGCGGGATTTGCG. This rearrangement joins TRBV7-9 to TRBJ2-3, with 11 bases matching TRBD2. The read terminates 3 residues ahead of where the CDR3 ends, so the germline J gene completes it. The CDR3 sequence is 14 residues long. Germline CDR1 and CDR2: SEHNR and FQNEAQ (reference sequence). The whole variable domain, filled in from reference TRBV7-9 and TRBJ2-3, reads DTGVSQNPRHKITKRGQNVTFRCDPISEHNRLYWYRQTLGQGPEFLTYFQNEAQLEKSRLLSDRFSAERPKGSFSTLEIQRTEQGDSAMYLCASSLGLAGFAQYFGPGTRLTVL.

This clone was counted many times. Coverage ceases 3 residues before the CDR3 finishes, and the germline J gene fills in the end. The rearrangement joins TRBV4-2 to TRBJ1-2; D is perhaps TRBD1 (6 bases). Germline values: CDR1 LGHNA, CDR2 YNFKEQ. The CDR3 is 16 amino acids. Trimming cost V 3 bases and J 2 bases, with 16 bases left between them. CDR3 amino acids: CASSQDKTGHNYGYTF. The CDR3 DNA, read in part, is TGTGCCAGCAGCCAGGATAAAACAGGGCACAACTATGGC.

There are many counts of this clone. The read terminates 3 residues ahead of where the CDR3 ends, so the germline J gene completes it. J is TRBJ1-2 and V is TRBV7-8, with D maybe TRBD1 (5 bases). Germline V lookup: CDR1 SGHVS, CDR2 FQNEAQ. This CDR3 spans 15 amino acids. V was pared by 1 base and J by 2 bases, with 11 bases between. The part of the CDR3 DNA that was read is TGTGCCAGCAGCTTAGTTGGGGCGGGGAACTATGGC. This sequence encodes CASSLVGAGNYG. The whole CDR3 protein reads CASSLVGAGNYGYTF.

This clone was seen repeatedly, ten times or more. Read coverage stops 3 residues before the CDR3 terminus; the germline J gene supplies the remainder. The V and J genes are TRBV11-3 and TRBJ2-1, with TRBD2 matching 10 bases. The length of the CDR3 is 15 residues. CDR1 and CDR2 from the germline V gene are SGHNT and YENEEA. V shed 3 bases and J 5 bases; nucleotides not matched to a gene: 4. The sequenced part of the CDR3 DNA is TGTGCCAGCAGCTTTAGCGGGAGGTTTAACAATGAG. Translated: CASSFSGRFNNE. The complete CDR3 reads CASSFSGRFNNEQFF.

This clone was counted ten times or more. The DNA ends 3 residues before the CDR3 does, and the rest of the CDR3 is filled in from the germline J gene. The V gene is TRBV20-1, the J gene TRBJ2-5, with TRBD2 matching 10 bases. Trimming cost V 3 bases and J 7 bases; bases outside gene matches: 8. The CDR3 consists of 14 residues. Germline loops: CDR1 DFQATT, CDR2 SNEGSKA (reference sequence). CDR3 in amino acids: CSARLAGGVGTQYF. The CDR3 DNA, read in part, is TGCAGTGCTAGGTTAGCGGGAGGAGTGGGGACC.

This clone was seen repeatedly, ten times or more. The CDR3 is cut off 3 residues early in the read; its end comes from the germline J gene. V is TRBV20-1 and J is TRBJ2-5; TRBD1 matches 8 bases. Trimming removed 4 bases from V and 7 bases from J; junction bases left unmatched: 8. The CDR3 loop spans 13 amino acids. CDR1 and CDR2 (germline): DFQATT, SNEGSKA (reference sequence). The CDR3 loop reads CSAIGQGIGTQYF. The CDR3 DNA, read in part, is TGCAGTGCTATTGGACAGGGTATTGGGACC.

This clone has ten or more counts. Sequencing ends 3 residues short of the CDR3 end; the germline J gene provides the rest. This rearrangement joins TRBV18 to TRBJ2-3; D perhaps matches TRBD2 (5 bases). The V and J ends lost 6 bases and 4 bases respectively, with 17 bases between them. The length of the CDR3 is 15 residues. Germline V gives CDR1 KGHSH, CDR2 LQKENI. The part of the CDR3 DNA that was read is TGTGCCAGCTCGGTCGGGGATTTTTCTCCAGATACG. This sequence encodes CASSVGDFSPDT. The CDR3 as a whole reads CASSVGDFSPDTQYF.

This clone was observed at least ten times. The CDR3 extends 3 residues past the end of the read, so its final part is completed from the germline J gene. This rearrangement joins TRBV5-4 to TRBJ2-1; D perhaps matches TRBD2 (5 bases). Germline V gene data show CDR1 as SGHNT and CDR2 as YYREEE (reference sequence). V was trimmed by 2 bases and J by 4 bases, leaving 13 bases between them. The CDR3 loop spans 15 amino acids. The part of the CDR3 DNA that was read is TGTGCCAGCAGCTTTCGAACGGGGAAGTACAATGAG. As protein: CASSFRTGKYNE. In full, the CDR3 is CASSFRTGKYNEQFF.

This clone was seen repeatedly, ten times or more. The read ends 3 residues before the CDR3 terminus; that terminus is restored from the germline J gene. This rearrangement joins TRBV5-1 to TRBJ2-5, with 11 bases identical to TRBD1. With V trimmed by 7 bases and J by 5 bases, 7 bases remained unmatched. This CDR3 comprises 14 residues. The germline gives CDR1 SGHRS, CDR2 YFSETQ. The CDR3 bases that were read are TGCGCCAGCGGAGGACAGGGGGCGGGTGAGACC. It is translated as CASGGQGAGET. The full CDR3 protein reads CASGGQGAGETQYF. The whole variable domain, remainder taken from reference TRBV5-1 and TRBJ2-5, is KAGVTQTPRYLIKTRGQQVTLSCSPISGHRSVSWYQQTPGQGLQFLFEYFSETQRNKGNFPGRFSGRQFSNSRSEMNVSTLELGDSALYLCASGGQGAGETQYFGPGTRLLVL.

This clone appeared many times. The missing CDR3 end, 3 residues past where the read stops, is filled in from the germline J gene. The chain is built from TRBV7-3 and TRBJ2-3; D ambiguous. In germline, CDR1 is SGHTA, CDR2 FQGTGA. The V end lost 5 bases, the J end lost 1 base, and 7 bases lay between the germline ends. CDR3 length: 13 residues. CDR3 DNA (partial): TGTGCCAGCAGCACAAGGGGCACAGATACG. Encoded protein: CASSTRGTDT. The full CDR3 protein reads CASSTRGTDTQYF.

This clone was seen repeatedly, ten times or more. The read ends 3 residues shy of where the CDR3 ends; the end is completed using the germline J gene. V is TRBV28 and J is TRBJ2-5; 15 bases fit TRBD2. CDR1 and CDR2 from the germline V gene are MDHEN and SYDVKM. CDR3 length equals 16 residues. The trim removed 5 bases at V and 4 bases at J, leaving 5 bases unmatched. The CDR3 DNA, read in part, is TGTGCCAGCAGTCGCGGACTAGCGGGAGGGTTAGAGACC. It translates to CASSRGLAGGLET. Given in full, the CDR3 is CASSRGLAGGLETQYF.

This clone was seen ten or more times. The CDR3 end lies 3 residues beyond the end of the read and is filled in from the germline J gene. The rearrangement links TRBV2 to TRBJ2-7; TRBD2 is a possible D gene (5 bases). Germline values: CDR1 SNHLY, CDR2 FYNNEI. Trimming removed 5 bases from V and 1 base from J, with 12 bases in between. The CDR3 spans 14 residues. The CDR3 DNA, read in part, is TGTGCCAGCAGTCCCGGACTCACTTCCTACGAG. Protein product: CASSPGLTSYE. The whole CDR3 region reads CASSPGLTSYEQYF.

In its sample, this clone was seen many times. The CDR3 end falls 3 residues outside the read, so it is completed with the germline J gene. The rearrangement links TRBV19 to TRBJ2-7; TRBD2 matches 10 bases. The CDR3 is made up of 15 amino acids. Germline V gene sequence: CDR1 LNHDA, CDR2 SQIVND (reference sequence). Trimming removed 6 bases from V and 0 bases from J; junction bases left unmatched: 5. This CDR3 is CASSKTSGTSYEQYF. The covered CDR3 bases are TGTGCCAGTAGCAAAACTAGCGGGACCTCCTACGAG.

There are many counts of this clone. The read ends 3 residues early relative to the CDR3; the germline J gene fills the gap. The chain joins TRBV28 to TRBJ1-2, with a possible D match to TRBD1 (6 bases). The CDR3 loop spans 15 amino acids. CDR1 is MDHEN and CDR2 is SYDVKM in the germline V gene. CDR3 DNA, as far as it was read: TGTGCCAGCAGTTTATGGCGACAGGATCATTACGGC. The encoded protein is CASSLWRQDHYG. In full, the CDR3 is CASSLWRQDHYGYTF.

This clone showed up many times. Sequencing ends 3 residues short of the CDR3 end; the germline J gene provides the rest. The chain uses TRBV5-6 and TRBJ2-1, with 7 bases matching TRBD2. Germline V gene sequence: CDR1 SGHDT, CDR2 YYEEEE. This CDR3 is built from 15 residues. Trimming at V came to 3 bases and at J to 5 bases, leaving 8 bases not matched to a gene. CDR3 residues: CASSSETSVHNEQFF. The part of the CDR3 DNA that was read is TGTGCCAGCAGCTCCGAAACTAGCGTTCACAATGAG.

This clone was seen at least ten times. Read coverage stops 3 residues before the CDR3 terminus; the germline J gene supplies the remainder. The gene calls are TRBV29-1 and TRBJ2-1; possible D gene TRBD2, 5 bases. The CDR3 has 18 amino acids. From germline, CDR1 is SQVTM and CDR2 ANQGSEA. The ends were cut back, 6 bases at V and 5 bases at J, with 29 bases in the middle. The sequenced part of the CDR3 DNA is TGCAGCGTCCACCTGACCCAGTCGGCGGTAGCGTTGAACAATGAG. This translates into CSVHLTQSAVALNNE. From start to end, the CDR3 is CSVHLTQSAVALNNEQFF.